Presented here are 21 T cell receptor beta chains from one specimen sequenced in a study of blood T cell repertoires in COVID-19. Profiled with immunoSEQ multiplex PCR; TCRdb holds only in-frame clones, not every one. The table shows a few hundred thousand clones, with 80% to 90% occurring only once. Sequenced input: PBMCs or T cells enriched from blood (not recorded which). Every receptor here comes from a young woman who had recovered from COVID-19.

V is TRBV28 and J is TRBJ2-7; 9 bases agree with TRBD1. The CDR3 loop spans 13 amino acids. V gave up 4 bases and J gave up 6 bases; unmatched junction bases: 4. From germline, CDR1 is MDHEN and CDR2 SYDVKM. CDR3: CASSWSDRGEQYF. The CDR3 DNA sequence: TGTGCCAGCAGTTGGTCGGACAGGGGCGAGCAGTACTTC.

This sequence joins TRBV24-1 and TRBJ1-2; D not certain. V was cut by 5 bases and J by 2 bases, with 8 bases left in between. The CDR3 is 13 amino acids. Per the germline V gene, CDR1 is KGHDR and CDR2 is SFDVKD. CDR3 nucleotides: TGTGCCACCAGTGTTTCTTCGAACTATGGCTACACCTTC. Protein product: CATSVSSNYGYTF.

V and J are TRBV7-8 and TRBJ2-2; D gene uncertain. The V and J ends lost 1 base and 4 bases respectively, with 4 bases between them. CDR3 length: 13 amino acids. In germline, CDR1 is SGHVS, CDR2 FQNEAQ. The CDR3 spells CASSLDGTGELFF. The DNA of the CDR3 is TGTGCCAGCAGCTTAGACGGCACCGGGGAGCTGTTTTTT.

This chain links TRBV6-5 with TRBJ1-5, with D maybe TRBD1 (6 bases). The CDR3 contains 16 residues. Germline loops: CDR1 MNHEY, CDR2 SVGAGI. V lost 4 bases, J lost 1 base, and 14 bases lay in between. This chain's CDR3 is CASSFTLQGSNQPQHF. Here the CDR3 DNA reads TGTGCCAGCAGTTTCACGCTACAGGGCAGCAATCAGCCCCAGCATTTT.

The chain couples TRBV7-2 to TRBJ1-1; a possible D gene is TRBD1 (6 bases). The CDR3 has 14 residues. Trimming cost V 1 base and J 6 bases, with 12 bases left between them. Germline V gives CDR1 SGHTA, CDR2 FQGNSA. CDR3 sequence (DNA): TGTGCCAGCAGCTTAGTAGGGGGAGGGCCTGAAGCTTTCTTT. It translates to CASSLVGGGPEAFF.

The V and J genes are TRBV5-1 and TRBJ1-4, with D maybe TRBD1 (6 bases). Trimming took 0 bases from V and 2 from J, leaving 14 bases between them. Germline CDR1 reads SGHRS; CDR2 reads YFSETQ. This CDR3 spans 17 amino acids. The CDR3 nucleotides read TGCGCCAGCAGCTTGGAAAGGGGGTCGGCTACTAATGAAAAACTGTTTTTT. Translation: CASSLERGSATNEKLFF.

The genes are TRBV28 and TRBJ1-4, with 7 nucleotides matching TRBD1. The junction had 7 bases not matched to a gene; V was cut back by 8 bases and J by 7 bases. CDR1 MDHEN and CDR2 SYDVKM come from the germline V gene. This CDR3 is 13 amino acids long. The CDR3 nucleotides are TGTGCCAGCGGCCGACAGGGCAGTGAAAAACTGTTTTTT. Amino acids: CASGRQGSEKLFF.

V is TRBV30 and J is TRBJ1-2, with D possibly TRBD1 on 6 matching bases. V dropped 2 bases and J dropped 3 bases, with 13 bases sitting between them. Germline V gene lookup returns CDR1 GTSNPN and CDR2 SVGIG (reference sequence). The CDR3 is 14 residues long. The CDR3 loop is CAWSPRGGHYGYTF. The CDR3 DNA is TGTGCCTGGAGTCCAAGGGGGGGACACTATGGCTACACCTTC. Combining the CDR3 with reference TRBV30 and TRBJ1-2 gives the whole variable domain SQTIHQWPATLVQPVGSPLSLECTVEGTSNPNLYWYRQAAGRGLQLLFYSVGIGQISSEVPQNLSASRPQDRQFILSSKKLLLSDSGFYLCAWSPRGGHYGYTFGSGTRLTVV.

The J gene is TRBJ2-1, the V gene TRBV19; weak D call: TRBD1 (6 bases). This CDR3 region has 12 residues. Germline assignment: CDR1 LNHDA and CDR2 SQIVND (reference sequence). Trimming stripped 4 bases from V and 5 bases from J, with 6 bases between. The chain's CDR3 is CASSNRDNEQFF. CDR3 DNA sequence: TGTGCCAGTAGTAACAGGGACAATGAGCAGTTCTTC.

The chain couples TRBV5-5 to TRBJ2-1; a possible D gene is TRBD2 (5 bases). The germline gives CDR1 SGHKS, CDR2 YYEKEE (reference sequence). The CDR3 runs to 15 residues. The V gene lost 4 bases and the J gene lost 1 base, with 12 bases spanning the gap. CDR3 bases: TGTGCCAGCAGCCTTGAGGCGGGTTCCTACAATGAGCAGTTCTTC. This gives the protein CASSLEAGSYNEQFF. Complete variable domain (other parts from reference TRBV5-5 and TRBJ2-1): DAGVTQSPTHLIKTRGQQVTLRCSPISGHKSVSWYQQVLGQGPQFIFQYYEKEERGRGNFPDRFSARQFPNYSSELNVNALLLGDSALYLCASSLEAGSYNEQFFGPGTRLTVL.

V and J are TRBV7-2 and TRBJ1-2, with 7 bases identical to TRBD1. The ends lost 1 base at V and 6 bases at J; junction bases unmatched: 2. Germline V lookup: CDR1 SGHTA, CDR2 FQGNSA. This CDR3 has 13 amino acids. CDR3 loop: CASSLVTGNGYTF. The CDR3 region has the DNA TGTGCCAGCAGCTTAGTGACAGGGAATGGCTACACCTTC. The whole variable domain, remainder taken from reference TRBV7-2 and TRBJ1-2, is GAGVSQSPSNKVTEKGKDVELRCDPISGHTALYWYRQSLGQGLEFLIYFQGNSAPDKSGLPSDRFSAERTGGSVSTLTIQRTQQEDSAVYLCASSLVTGNGYTFGSGTRLTVV.

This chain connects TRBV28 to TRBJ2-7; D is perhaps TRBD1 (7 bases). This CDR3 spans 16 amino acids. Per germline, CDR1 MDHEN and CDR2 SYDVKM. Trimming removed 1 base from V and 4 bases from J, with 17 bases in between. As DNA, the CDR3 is TGTGCCAGCAGTTTATCCGGGGGACAGTTTGGGTACGAGCAGTACTTC. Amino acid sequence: CASSLSGGQFGYEQYF.

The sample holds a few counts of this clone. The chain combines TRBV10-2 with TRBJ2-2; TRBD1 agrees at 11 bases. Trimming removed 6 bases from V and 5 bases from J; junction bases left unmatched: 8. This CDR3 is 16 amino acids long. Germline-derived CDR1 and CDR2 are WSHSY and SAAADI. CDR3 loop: CASSDTGTGGTGELFF. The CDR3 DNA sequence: TGCGCCAGCAGCGACACCGGGACAGGGGGTACCGGGGAGCTGTTTTTT.

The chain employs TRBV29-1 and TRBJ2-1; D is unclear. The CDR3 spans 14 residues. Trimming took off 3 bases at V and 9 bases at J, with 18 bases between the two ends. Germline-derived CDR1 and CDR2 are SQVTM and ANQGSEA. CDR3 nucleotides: TGCAGCGTTGAGACCTCGACATCCTCCAGTGAGCAGTTCTTC. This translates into CSVETSTSSSEQFF.

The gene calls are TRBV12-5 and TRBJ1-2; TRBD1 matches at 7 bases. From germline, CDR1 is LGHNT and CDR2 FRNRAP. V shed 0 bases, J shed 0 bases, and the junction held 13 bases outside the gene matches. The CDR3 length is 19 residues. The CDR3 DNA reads TGTGCTAGTGGTTTGGTCCTCGGGACAGTTAACGCGGCTAACTATGGCTACACCTTC. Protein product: CASGLVLGTVNAANYGYTF.

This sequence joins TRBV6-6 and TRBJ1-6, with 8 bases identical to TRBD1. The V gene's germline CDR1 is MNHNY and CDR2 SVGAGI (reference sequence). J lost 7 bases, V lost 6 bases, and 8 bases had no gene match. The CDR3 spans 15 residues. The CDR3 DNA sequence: TGTGCCAGCAGCAGGACAGGGCCGGGGAATTCACCCCTCCACTTT. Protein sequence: CASSRTGPGNSPLHF.

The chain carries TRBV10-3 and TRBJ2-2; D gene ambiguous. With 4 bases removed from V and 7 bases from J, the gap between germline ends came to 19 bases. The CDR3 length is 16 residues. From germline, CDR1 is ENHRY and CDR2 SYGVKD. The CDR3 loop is CAISATPTRRGGELFF. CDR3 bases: TGTGCCATCAGTGCGACCCCGACCCGTAGAGGCGGGGAGCTGTTTTTT.

The chain's CDR3 is CASSFLRGHYEQYF. In DNA, the CDR3 is TGTGCCAGCAGTTTTTTACGAGGACACTACGAGCAGTACTTC. The chain is built from TRBV28 and TRBJ2-7; D is possibly TRBD1 (5 bases). The ends were cut back, 3 bases at V and 3 bases at J, with 12 bases in the middle. Germline CDR1 reads MDHEN; CDR2 reads SYDVKM. The CDR3 is 14 residues long.

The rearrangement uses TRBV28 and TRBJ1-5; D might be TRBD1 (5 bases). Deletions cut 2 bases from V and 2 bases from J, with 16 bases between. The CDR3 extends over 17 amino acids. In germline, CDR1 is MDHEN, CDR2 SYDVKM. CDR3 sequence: CASSLEIRVTGNQPQHF. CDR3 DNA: TGTGCCAGCAGTTTAGAGATCAGGGTTACGGGCAATCAGCCCCAGCATTTT. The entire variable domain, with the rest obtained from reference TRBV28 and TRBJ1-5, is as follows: DVKVTQSSRYLVKRTGEKVFLECVQDMDHENMFWYRQDPGLGLRLIYFSYDVKMKEKGDIPEGYSVSREKKERFSLILESASTNQTSMYLCASSLEIRVTGNQPQHFGDGTRLSIL.

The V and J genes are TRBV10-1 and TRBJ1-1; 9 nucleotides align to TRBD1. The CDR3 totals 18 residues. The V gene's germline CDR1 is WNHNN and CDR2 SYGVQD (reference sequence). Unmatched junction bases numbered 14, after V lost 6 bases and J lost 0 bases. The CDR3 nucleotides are TGCGCCAGCAGCGTGGGACAGGGCGCATATAGACTGAACACTGAAGCTTTCTTT. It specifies CASSVGQGAYRLNTEAFF.

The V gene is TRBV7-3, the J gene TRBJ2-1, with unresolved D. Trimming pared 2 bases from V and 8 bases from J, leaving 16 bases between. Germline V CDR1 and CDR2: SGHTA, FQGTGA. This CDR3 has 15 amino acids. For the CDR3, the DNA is TGTGCCAGCAGCTTAGAAGGAGTTTCAATCGATGAGCAGTTCTTC. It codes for CASSLEGVSIDEQFF.